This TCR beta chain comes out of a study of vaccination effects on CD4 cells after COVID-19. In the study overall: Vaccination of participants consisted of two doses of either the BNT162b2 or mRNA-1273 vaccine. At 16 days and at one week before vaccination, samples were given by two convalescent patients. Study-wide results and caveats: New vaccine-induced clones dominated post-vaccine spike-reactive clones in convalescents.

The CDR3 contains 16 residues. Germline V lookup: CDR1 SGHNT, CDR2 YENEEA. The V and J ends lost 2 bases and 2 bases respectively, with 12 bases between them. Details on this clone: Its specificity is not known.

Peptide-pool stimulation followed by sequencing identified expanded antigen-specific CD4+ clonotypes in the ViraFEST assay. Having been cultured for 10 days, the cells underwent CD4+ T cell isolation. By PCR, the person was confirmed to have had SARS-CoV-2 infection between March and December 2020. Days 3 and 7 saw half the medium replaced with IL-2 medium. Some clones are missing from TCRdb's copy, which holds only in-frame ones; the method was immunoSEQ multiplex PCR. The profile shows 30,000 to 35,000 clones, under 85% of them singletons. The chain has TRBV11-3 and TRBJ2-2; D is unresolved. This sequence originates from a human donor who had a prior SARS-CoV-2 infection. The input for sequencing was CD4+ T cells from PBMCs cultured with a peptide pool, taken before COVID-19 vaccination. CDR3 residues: CASSLIGLTNTGELFF. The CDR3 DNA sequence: TGTGCCAGCAGCTTAATAGGCCTTACCAACACCGGGGAGCTGTTTTTT.